What follows is one TCR beta chain and its context. Its antigen is unknown. These data belong to a study of T cell responses to AZD1222 COVID-19 vaccine. V lost 2 bases and J 4 bases, leaving 15 bases between the germline ends. The CDR3 runs 17 residues. CDR1 LGHDT and CDR2 YNNKEL come from the germline V gene (reference sequence). Generated by immunoSEQ multiplex PCR, the TCRdb table keeps only in-frame clones and is missing some. In the table there are over 130,000 clones, about 93% of which are singletons. Overall study findings and caveats: Donors were largely white British and mainly female; clonal diversity was possibly underestimated. Repertoires in all cases were sampled only once the peak T cell response had passed.

J is TRBJ1-6 and V is TRBV3-1 (or the pseudogene TRBV3-2); possibly TRBD1 for D (6 bases). Sequences were derived from peripheral blood, sampled 28 days after the second AZD1222 dose. The source is an adult who received the AZD1222 COVID-19 vaccine. The DNA of the CDR3 is TGTGCCAGCAGCCAATTGGGGGCTGCTGATTATAATTCACCCCTCCACTTT. This codes for CASSQLGAADYNSPLHF.